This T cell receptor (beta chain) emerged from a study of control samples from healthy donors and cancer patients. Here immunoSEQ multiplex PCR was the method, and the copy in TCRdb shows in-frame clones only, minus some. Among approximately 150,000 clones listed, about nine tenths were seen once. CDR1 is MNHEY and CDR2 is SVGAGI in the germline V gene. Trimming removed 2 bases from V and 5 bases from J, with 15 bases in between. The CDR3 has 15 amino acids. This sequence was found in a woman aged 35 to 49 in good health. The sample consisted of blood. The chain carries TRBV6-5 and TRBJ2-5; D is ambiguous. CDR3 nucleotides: TGTGCCAGCAGTTACCGGCTAGACCACCGGGAGACCCAGTACTTC. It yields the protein CASSYRLDHRETQYF.